These 13 T cell receptor beta chains originate from one sample sequenced in a study of beta chain features in type 1 diabetes (dated 2018 in TCRdb). The paper as a whole reports these results and caveats: In all four CD4+ subsets, TCRB CDR3 length was moderately but significantly shorter in type 1 diabetes patients.

The library was prepared using the immunoSEQ multiplex PCR assay. The High Capacity cDNA Reverse Transcription Kit was used to reverse transcribe all of the isolated RNA, meaning that expressed TCRB transcripts were what got sequenced. TCRdb provides this immuneACCESS table in a form limited to in-frame rearrangements. Some clones are lacking; in checked studies, under half of them reflect an unresolved V gene, and why the rest are absent is not known. This sample holds some 360,000 clones; 9.6% were observed only once. About 0.64% of the sample rests with the top ten. These TCRs' antigens remain unknown. The specimen sequenced was central memory CD4+ T cells from blood. The receptors shown here come from a man under 40 with type 1 diabetes.

The gene calls are TRBV7-9 and TRBJ2-1, with D uncertain. This CDR3 has 13 amino acids. Trimming took off 0 bases at V and 7 bases at J, with 7 bases between the two ends. In germline, CDR1 is SEHNR, CDR2 FQNEAQ (reference sequence). CDR3 in DNA: TGTGCCAGCAGCTTAGCCTTGGAAAATGAGCAGTTCTTC. Translated: CASSLALENEQFF.

J is TRBJ1-5 and V is TRBV30, with a possible D match to TRBD1 (5 bases). The CDR3 totals 14 residues. The germline V and J ends were trimmed by 3 bases and 2 bases, with 11 bases remaining between them. Germline-derived CDR1 and CDR2 are GTSNPN and SVGIG (reference sequence). DNA for the CDR3: TGTGCCTGGAGAAGGGGAGCGGGCAATCAGCCCCAGCATTTT. As protein: CAWRRGAGNQPQHF.

The rearrangement joins TRBV7-6 to TRBJ2-5; possibly TRBD2 for D (6 bases). V was clipped by 6 bases and J by 0 bases, with 8 bases between them. The V gene's germline CDR1 is SGHVS and CDR2 FNYEAQ. There are 13 residues in the CDR3. CDR3 in amino acids: CASSREYQETQYF. CDR3 DNA: TGTGCCAGCAGTCGGGAGTACCAAGAGACCCAGTACTTC.

In its sample, this clone was seen a few times. J is TRBJ2-3 and V is TRBV7-6; 7 positions match TRBD1. CDR1 SGHVS and CDR2 FNYEAQ come from the germline V gene. The CDR3 consists of 16 residues. With V trimmed by 5 bases and J by 4 bases, 12 bases remained unmatched. This chain's CDR3 is CASSRSQGSNPDTQYF. For the CDR3, the DNA is TGTGCCAGCAGCCGTTCACAGGGGAGTAACCCAGATACGCAGTATTTT.

This sequence joins TRBV19 and TRBJ2-3; maybe TRBD1 (5 bases). The CDR3 covers 16 residues. Trimming left V 2 bases short and J 0 bases short, with 12 bases between. Per germline, CDR1 LNHDA and CDR2 SQIVND (reference sequence). CDR3 sequence reads: CASSIHQGPSTDTQYF. The CDR3 coding sequence is TGTGCCAGTAGTATACATCAGGGCCCTAGCACAGATACGCAGTATTTT.

The CDR3 DNA sequence: TGTGCCAGCAGTCGGGACAGGCCTGGCTACACCTTC. Residues: CASSRDRPGYTF. This rearrangement joins TRBV28 to TRBJ1-2; 8 positions match TRBD1. The germline V gene has CDR1 MDHEN and CDR2 SYDVKM. CDR3 length equals 12 residues. V shed 5 bases, J shed 7 bases, and the junction held 3 bases outside the gene matches.

This rearrangement joins TRBV4-3 to TRBJ2-3, with D possibly TRBD1 on 6 matching bases. This CDR3 is 14 amino acids long. V gave up 5 bases and J gave up 4 bases, with 13 bases separating them. Germline CDR1 is LGHNA and CDR2 is YSLEER. For the CDR3, the DNA is TGCGCCAGCAGCTTCGGGACAACCCCAGATACGCAGTATTTT. Translating it yields CASSFGTTPDTQYF.

In its sample, this clone was seen a few times. The V gene is TRBV18, the J gene TRBJ2-1, with TRBD1 identical over 9 bases. CDR1 KGHSH and CDR2 LQKENI come from the germline V gene. This CDR3 spans 17 amino acids. J was trimmed by 8 bases and V by 4 bases; bases with no gene match: 15. In DNA, the CDR3 is TGTGCCAGCTCACTAGGCCCGGGACAGGGATCTTATGATGAGCAGTTCTTC. Its translation is CASSLGPGQGSYDEQFF.

This clone has a handful of counts. The chain uses TRBV5-6 and TRBJ2-3; 9 nucleotides align to TRBD1. The V gene's germline CDR1 is SGHDT and CDR2 YYEEEE. Trimming at V came to 2 bases and at J to 5 bases, leaving 12 bases not matched to a gene. The CDR3 is 17 amino acids. CDR3 region: CASSLLSRDREIDTQYF. CDR3 in DNA: TGTGCCAGCAGCTTACTTTCCCGGGACAGGGAGATAGATACGCAGTATTTT.

This clone showed up just a few times. The chain combines TRBV25-1 with TRBJ2-5; D is unclear. CDR1 and CDR2 (germline): MGHDK, SYGVNS. Trimming removed 7 bases at V and 0 bases at J, with 9 bases between. The CDR3 runs to 13 residues. The CDR3 is CASIGRNQETQYF. DNA for the CDR3: TGTGCCAGCATAGGACGTAACCAAGAGACCCAGTACTTC.

The rearrangement uses TRBV18 and TRBJ2-7, with D possibly TRBD2 on 6 matching bases. The V gene's germline CDR1 is KGHSH and CDR2 LQKENI. The CDR3 has 14 amino acids. Trimming removed 2 bases from V and 7 bases from J, with 15 bases in between. The CDR3 nucleotides are TGTGCCAGCTCACCAGCTAGCGCCCACCCGGAGCAGTACTTC. Translation: CASSPASAHPEQYF.

The chain carries TRBV11-3 and TRBJ2-1; 12 nucleotides agree with TRBD2. The V gene's germline CDR1 is SGHNT and CDR2 YENEEA. With 5 bases clipped from V and 0 bases from J, the junction kept 2 bases outside the gene matches. This CDR3 has 16 residues. The CDR3 sequence is CASSPSGRASYNEQFF. CDR3 coding DNA: TGTGCCAGCAGCCCTAGCGGGAGGGCCTCCTACAATGAGCAGTTCTTC.

In its sample, this clone was seen a few times. V is TRBV5-1 and J is TRBJ1-4; D may be TRBD1 (5 bases). V was shortened by 4 bases and J by 0 bases, with 10 bases between the two germline ends. The CDR3 extends over 15 amino acids. Germline V gives CDR1 SGHRS, CDR2 YFSETQ. The CDR3 sequence: CASSLTDPTNEKLFF. CDR3 sequence (DNA): TGCGCCAGCAGCCTGACAGACCCAACTAATGAAAAACTGTTTTTT.